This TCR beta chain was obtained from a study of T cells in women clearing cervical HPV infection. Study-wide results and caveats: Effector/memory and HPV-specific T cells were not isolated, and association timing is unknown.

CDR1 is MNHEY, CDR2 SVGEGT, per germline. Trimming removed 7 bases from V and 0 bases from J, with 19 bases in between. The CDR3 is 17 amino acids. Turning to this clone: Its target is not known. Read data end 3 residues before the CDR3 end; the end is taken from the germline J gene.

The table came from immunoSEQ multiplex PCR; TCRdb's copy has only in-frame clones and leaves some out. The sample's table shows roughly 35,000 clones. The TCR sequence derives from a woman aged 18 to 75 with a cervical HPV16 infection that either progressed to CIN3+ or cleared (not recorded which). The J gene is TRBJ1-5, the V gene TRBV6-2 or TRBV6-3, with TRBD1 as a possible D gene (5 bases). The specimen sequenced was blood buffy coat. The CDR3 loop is CASTSRVPLYSNQPQHF. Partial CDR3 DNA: TGTGCCAGCACATCCAGGGTTCCTCTCTATAGCAATCAGCCC.